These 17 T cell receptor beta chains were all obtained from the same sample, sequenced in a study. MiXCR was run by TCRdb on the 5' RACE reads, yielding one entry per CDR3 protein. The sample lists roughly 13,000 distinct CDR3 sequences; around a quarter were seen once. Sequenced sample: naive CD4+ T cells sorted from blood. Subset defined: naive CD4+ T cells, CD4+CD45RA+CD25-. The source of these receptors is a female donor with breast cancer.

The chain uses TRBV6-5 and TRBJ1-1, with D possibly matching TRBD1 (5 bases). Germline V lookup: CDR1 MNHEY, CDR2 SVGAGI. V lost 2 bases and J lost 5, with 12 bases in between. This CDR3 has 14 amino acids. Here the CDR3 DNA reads TGTGCCAGCAGTTACGGGGGGAGAGAAACTGAAGCTTTCTTT. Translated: CASSYGGRETEAFF.

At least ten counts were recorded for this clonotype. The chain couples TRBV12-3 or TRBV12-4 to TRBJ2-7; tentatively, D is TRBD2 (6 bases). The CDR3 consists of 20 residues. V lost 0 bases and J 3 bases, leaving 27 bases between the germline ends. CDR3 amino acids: CASSLAERWRGSAYYYEQYF. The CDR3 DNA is TGTGCCAGCAGTTTAGCCGAGCGATGGCGGGGCTCCGCGTACTACTACGAGCAGTACTTC.

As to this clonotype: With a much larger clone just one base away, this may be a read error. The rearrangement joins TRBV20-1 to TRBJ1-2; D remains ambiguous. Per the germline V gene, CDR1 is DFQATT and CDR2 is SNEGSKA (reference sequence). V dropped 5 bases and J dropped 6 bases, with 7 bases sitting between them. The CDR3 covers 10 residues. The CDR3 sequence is CSAEDHGYTF. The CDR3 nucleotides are TGCAGTGCTGAAGACCATGGCTACACCTTC.

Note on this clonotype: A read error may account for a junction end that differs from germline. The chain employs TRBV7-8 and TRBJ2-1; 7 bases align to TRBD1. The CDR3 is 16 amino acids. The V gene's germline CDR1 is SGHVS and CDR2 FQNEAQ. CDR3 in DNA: TGTGCCAGCAACCACGACCGACAGGGTTCCTACAATGAGCAGCTCTTC. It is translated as CASNHDRQGSYNEQLF.

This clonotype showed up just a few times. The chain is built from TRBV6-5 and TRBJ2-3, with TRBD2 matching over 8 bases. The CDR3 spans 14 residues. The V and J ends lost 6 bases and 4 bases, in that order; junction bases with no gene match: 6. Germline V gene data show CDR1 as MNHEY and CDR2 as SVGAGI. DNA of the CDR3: TGTGCCAGCAGACCCCCGGGGGGGGCAGATACGCAGTATTTT. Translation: CASRPPGGADTQYF.

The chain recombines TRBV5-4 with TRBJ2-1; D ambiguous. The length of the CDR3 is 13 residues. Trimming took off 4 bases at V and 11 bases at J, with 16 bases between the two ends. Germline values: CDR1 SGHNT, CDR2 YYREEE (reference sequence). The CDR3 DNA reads TGTGCCAGCAGCACCCCCCTAGTCGGGCAGCAGTTCTTC. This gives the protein CASSTPLVGQQFF.

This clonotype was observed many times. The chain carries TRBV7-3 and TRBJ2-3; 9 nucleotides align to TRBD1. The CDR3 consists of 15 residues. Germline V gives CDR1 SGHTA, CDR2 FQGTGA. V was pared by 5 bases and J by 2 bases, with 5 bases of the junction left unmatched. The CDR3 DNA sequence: TGTGCCAGCAGCAGGGGACAGGGTGACACAGATACGCAGTATTTT. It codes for CASSRGQGDTDTQYF.

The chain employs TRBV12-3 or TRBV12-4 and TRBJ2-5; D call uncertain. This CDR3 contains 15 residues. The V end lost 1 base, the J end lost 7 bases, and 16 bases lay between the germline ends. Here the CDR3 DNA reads TGTGCCAGCAGTTTAGGGATTCTCACGCAGGTGACCCAGTACTTC. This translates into CASSLGILTQVTQYF.

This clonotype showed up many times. CDR3 protein: CASSFRQGQYEQYF. CDR3 nucleotides: TGTGCCAGCAGCTTTAGACAGGGTCAATACGAGCAGTACTTC. The chain links TRBV7-9 to TRBJ2-7; 7 bases fit TRBD1. Trimming took 3 bases from V and 4 from J; bases not matched to a gene: 6. Germline-derived CDR1 and CDR2 are SEHNR and FQNEAQ (reference sequence). This CDR3 has 14 residues. The variable domain in full, completed from reference TRBV7-9 and TRBJ2-7, reads DTGVSQNPRHKITKRGQNVTFRCDPISEHNRLYWYRQTLGQGPEFLTYFQNEAQLEKSRLLSDRFSAERPKGSFSTLEIQRTEQGDSAMYLCASSFRQGQYEQYFGPGTRLTVT.

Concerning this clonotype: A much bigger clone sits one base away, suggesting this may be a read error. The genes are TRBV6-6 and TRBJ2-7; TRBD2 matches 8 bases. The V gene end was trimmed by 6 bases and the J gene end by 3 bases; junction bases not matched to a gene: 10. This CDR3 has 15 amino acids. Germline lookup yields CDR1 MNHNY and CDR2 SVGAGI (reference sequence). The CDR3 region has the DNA TGTGCCAGCAGCCTCAGACTAGCGCGGTTCTACGAGCAGTACTTC. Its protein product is CASSLRLARFYEQYF.

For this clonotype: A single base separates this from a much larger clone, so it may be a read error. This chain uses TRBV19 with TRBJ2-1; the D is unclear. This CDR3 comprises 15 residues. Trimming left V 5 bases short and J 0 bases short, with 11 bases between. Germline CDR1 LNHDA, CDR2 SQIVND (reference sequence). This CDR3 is CASSLSLSSYNEQFF. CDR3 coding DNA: TGTGCCAGTAGTCTAAGCCTCAGCTCCTACAATGAGCAGTTCTTC.

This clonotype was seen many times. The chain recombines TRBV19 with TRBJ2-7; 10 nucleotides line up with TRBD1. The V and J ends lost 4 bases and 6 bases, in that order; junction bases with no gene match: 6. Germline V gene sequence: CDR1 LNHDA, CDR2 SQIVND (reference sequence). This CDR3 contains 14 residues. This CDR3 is CASSNPGTGVEQYF. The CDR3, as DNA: TGTGCCAGTAGTAACCCCGGGACAGGGGTCGAGCAGTACTTC.

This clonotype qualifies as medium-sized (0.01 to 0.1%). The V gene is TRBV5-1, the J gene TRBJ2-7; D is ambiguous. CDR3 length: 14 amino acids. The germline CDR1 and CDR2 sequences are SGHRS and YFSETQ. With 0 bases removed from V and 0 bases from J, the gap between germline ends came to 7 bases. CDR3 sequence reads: CASSLEVYSYEQYF. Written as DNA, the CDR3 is TGCGCCAGCAGCTTGGAGGTTTACTCCTACGAGCAGTACTTC.

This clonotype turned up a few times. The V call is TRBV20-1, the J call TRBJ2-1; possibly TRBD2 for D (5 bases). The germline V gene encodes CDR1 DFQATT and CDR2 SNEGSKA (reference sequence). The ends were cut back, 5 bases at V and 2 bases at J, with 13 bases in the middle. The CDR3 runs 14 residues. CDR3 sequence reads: CSAGLAFPYNEQFF. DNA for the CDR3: TGCAGTGCTGGTCTAGCCTTTCCCTACAATGAGCAGTTCTTC.

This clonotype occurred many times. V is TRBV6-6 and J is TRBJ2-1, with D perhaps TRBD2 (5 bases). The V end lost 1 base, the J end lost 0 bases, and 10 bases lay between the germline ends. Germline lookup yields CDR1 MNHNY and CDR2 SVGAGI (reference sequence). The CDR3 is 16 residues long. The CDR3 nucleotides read TGTGCCAGCAGTTACTTCAGCGGATACTCCTACAATGAGCAGTTCTTC. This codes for CASSYFSGYSYNEQFF.

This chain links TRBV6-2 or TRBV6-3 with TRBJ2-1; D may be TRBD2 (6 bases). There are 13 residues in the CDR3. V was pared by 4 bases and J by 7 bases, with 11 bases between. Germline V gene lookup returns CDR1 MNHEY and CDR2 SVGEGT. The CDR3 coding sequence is TGTGCCAGCAGTTCCGGACTAACTAATGAGCAGTTCTTC. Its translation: CASSSGLTNEQFF.

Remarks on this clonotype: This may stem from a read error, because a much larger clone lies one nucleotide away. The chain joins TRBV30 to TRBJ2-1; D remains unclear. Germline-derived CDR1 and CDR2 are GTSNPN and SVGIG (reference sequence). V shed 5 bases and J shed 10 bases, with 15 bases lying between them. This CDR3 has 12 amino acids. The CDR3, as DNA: TGTGCCTGGGGAGCTTTAGGGCGCGAGCAGTTCTTC. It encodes CAWGALGREQFF. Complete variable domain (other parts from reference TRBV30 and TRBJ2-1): SQTIHQWPATLVQPVGSPLSLECTVEGTSNPNLYWYRQAAGRGLQLLFYSVGIGQISSEVPQNLSASRPQDRQFILSSKKLLLSDSGFYLCAWGALGREQFFGPGTRLTVL.